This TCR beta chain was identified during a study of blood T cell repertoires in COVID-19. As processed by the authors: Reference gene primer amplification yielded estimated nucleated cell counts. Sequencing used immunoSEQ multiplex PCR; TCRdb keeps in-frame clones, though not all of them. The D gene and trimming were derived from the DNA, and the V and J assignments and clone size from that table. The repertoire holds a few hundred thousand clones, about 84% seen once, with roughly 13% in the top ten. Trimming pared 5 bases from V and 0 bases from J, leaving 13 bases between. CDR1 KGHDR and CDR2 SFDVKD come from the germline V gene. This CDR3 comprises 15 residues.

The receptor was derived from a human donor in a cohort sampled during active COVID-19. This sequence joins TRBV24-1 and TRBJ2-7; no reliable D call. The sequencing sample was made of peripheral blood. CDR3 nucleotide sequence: TGTGCCACCAGTGGCCCTCACCTACCCTCCTACGAGCAGTACTTC. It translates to CATSGPHLPSYEQYF.